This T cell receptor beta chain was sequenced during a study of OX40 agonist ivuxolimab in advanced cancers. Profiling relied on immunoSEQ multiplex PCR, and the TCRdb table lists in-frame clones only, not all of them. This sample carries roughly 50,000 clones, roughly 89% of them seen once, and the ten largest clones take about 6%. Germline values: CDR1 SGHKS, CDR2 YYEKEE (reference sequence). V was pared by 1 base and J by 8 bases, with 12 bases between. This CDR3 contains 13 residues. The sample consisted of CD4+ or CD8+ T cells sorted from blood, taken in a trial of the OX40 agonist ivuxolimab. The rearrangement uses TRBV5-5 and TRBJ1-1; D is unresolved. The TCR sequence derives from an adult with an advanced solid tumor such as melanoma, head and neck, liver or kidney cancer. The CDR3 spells CASSLRLSYEAFF. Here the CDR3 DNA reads TGTGCCAGCAGCTTGAGACTCTCCTACGAAGCTTTCTTT.